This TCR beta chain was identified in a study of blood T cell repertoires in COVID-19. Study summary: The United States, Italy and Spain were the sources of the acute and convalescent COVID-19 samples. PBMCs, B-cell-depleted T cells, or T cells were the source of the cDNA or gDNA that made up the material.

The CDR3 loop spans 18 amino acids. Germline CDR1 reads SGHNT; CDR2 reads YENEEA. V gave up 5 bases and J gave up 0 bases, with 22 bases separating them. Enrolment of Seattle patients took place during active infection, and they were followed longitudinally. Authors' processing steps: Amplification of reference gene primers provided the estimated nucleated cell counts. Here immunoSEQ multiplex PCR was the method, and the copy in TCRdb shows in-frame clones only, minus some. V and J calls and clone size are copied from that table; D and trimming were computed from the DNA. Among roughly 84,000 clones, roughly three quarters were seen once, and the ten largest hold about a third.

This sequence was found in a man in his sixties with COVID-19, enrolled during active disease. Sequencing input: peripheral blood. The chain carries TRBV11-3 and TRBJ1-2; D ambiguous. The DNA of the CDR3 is TGTGCCAGCAGCCGAAGTAGTACTCGGCAGGTAGCTAACTATGGCTACACCTTC. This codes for CASSRSSTRQVANYGYTF.